This T cell receptor (beta chain) was obtained from a study of cytomegalovirus exposure and HLA in healthy donors. Primers included in the PCR were 60 Vbeta and 13 Jbeta primers. Method: immunoSEQ multiplex PCR; TCRdb's copy keeps in-frame clones and lacks some. The sample contains over 250,000 clones, roughly two thirds of which appear only once. Losses at the gene ends were 0 bases for V and 1 base for J; bases not matched to a gene: 5. Germline CDR1 is MGHDK and CDR2 is SYGVNS. This CDR3 has 16 residues. Findings and limits, study-wide: There were some public TCRs occurring in many donors, but most TCR sequences were rare. Listed as cytomegalovirus-associated were 170 or so TCR beta chains.

Remarks on this clone: Antigen: not known.

The TCR originated in a female donor in good health and CMV-seronegative. Sequencing used PBMCs. The J gene is TRBJ2-5, the V gene TRBV25-1; 7 bases are shared with TRBD2. Here the CDR3 reads CASSEYSRGTQETQYF. CDR3 bases: TGTGCCAGCAGTGAATATTCGCGGGGGACCCAAGAGACCCAGTACTTC.